The next 13 T cell receptor beta chains were all read from a single sample in a study of identical twins. TCRdb reprocessed the 5' RACE reads with MiXCR, giving one entry per CDR3 protein. The data contain a few hundred thousand distinct CDR3 sequences, roughly 18% of them singletons. The sequenced sample consisted of naive T cells sorted from blood. The receptors here all came from a man aged 50 to 60 in good health.

J is TRBJ1-1 and V is TRBV20-1, with a tentative D call TRBD1 (6 bases). The CDR3 is 14 residues long. V lost 2 bases and J 0 bases, leaving 10 bases between the germline ends. The germline gives CDR1 DFQATT, CDR2 SNEGSKA (reference sequence). The CDR3 sequence is CSARQGSMNTEAFF. The CDR3 DNA follows: TGCAGTGCTAGACAGGGGAGCATGAACACTGAAGCTTTCTTT.

Many counts were recorded for this clonotype. The chain links TRBV6-2 or TRBV6-3 to TRBJ2-1, with D possibly being TRBD2 (5 bases). Germline V gene data show CDR1 as MNHEY and CDR2 as SVGEGT. This CDR3 spans 15 amino acids. V lost 4 bases to trimming and J lost 0 bases, with 10 bases between them. CDR3 sequence (DNA): TGTGCCAGCAGTTTCACGGGGAGCTCCTACAATGAGCAGTTCTTC. Amino acid sequence: CASSFTGSSYNEQFF.

The chain is built from TRBV7-2 and TRBJ2-4, with unresolved D. Germline V gene sequence: CDR1 SGHTA, CDR2 FQGNSA. The ends were cut back, 0 bases at V and 2 bases at J, with 14 bases in the middle. The CDR3 is 17 amino acids. The DNA for the CDR3 is TGTGCCAGCAGCTTAGCGAGCCCTGGGTTGACCAAAAACATTCAGTACTTC. Amino acids: CASSLASPGLTKNIQYF.

The J gene is TRBJ1-5, the V gene TRBV6-2 or TRBV6-3; possible D gene TRBD1, 6 bases. The V and J ends lost 6 bases and 7 bases respectively, with 16 bases between them. The CDR3 has 14 amino acids. The germline V gene has CDR1 MNHEY and CDR2 SVGEGT. This chain's CDR3 is CASSNRDPGQPQHF. CDR3 nucleotides: TGTGCCAGCAGCAACAGGGACCCGGGGCAGCCCCAGCATTTT.

This clonotype was recorded many times. The CDR3 nucleotides are TGCAGTGCTAGAGATGGGACCCGGGGTGAGCAGTACTTC. It encodes CSARDGTRGEQYF. The V call is TRBV20-1, the J call TRBJ2-7, with D possibly called TRBD1 or TRBD2 (5 bases each). CDR1 DFQATT and CDR2 SNEGSKA come from the germline V gene (reference sequence). V dropped 0 bases and J dropped 7 bases, with 13 bases sitting between them. The CDR3 is 13 amino acids.

This clonotype came up once. The chain links TRBV4-1 to TRBJ2-2; tentative D call: TRBD1 (6 bases). The germline CDR1 and CDR2 sequences are MGHRA and YSYEKL. Trimming took 1 base from V and 4 from J, leaving 16 bases between them. CDR3 length: 17 amino acids. CDR3 in DNA: TGCGCCAGCAGCCAAGGACCGCCCACAGGGAGCACCGGGGAGCTGTTTTTT. Translating it yields CASSQGPPTGSTGELFF.

Turning to this clonotype: This may be a read error, as it is one base from a much larger clone. The chain is built from TRBV20-1 and TRBJ2-4, with a weak D call TRBD1 (5 bases). This CDR3 contains 14 residues. Germline CDR1 DFQATT, CDR2 SNEGSKA (reference sequence). CDR3 amino acids: CSARVGVAKNTQYF. CDR3 in DNA: TGCAGTGCTAGAGTAGGGGTAGCCAAAAACACTCAGTACTTC.

V and J are TRBV15 and TRBJ2-7; tentatively, D is TRBD1 or TRBD2 (6 bases each). This CDR3 comprises 16 residues. V was shortened by 0 bases and J by 2 bases, with 14 bases between the two germline ends. Germline V gene lookup returns CDR1 LNHNV and CDR2 YYDKDF (reference sequence). CDR3 DNA: TGTGCCACCAGCAGAGAGTACGGGGGACAAGCCTACGAGCAGTACTTC. Amino acids: CATSREYGGQAYEQYF.

The chain uses TRBV2 and TRBJ1-5; D is ambiguous. V lost 6 bases and J 0 bases, leaving 9 bases between the germline ends. CDR1 and CDR2 (germline): SNHLY, FYNNEI. CDR3 size: 14 residues. The CDR3 here is CASRQTYSNQPQHF. The CDR3 DNA follows: TGTGCCAGCAGACAGACCTATAGCAATCAGCCCCAGCATTTT.

The gene calls are TRBV20-1 and TRBJ2-7, with 7 bases that match TRBD2. The CDR3 is made up of 15 amino acids. V dropped 4 bases and J dropped 0; count of bases not matched to a gene: 9. The germline V gene has CDR1 DFQATT and CDR2 SNEGSKA (reference sequence). Here the CDR3 DNA reads TGCAGTGCTACTCAGTCTAGCGGAGCCTCCTACGAGCAGTACTTC. The encoded protein is CSATQSSGASYEQYF.

The V and J genes are TRBV5-1 and TRBJ1-3, with D unclear. Trimming cost V 6 bases and J 0 bases, with 16 bases left between them. The CDR3 is 16 residues long. CDR1 is SGHRS, CDR2 YFSETQ, per germline. The CDR3 DNA is TGCGCCAGCACTGAGGGAGGAACGGGCTCTGGAAACACCATATATTTT. Translated, it gives CASTEGGTGSGNTIYF.

There are a few counts of this clonotype. The chain links TRBV7-2 to TRBJ2-5, with no clear D. CDR1 is SGHTA and CDR2 is FQGNSA in the germline V gene. The CDR3 extends over 12 amino acids. Trimming shortened V by 3 bases and J by 3 bases, and 5 bases separated the two germline ends. The CDR3 DNA sequence: TGTGCCAGCAGCTTGCAGAAAGAGACCCAGTACTTC. Encoded protein: CASSLQKETQYF.

This clonotype occurred a few times. V gene TRBV7-8 combines with J gene TRBJ1-5; D not resolved. Germline V gene sequence: CDR1 SGHVS, CDR2 FQNEAQ. Between the trimmed V and J ends, which lost 5 bases and 10 bases, there was a span of 21 bases. The CDR3 runs to 15 residues. CDR3 in DNA: TGTGCCAGCAGCGTACTCCCGGGAGAGCATCTTCCCCAGCATTTT. It yields the protein CASSVLPGEHLPQHF.